This T cell receptor beta chain was captured in a study of blood T cell repertoires in COVID-19. In the study overall: In each case, the material was cDNA or gDNA derived from T cells, B-cell-depleted T cells, or PBMCs.

TCRdb keeps only in-frame clones here, not all; method: immunoSEQ multiplex PCR. Of roughly 360,000 clones in the sample, roughly 87% were seen once. V shed 3 bases, J shed 0 bases, and the junction held 6 bases outside the gene matches. The CDR3 totals 17 residues. In germline, CDR1 is SGHTA, CDR2 FQGNSA. The origin of this receptor is a woman between 50 and 59 years old who had recovered from COVID-19. Input material: PBMCs or T cells enriched from blood (not recorded which). The chain combines TRBV7-2 with TRBJ1-2; 11 bases line up with TRBD1. The CDR3, as DNA: TGTGCCAGCAGCTTCCGGGACAGGGGGAGAACTAACTATGGCTACACCTTC. Its protein product is CASSFRDRGRTNYGYTF.